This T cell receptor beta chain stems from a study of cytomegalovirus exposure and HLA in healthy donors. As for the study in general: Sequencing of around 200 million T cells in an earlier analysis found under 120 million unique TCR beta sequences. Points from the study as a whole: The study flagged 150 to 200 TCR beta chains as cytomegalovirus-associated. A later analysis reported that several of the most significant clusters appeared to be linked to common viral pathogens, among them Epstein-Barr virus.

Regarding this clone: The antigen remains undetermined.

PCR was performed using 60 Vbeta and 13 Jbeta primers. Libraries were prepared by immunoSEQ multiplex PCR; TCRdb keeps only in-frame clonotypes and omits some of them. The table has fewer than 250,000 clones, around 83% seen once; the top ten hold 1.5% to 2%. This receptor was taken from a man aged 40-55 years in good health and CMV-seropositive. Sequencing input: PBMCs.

The CDR3: CASSIENSYEQYF. CDR3 DNA: TGTGCCAGTAGTATTGAGAACAGCTACGAGCAGTACTTC. The chain recombines TRBV19 with TRBJ2-7; no firm D call. This CDR3 contains 13 residues. Per the germline V gene, CDR1 is LNHDA and CDR2 is SQIVND (reference sequence). V was clipped by 3 bases and J by 3 bases, with 9 bases between them. Together with reference TRBV19 and TRBJ2-7, the CDR3 gives the full variable domain: DGGITQSPKYLFRKEGQNVTLSCEQNLNHDAMYWYRQDPGQGLRLIYYSQIVNDFQKGDIAEGYSVSREKKESFPLTVTSAQKNPTAFYLCASSIENSYEQYFGPGTRLTVT.